This T cell receptor (beta chain) was observed in a study of T cells in localized non-small cell lung cancer. Study results and limitations: A median about 56 of the top 100 tumor clones appeared in adjacent lung.

On this clone: No antigen is known for it.

Per the germline V gene, CDR1 is KGHSH and CDR2 is LQKENI. The CDR3 length is 15 residues. The trim removed 3 bases at V and 5 bases at J, leaving 9 bases unmatched. The assay was immunoSEQ multiplex PCR, and TCRdb's table has in-frame clones only and misses some. The sample lists 15,000 to 25,000 clones; about nine tenths were seen once. This clonotype was sampled from a male donor aged 60 or over with stage I squamous cell lung carcinoma. V gene TRBV18 combines with J gene TRBJ2-5; TRBD2 matches 7 bases. Sequences were derived from peripheral blood, sampled before any cancer treatment. The CDR3: CASSPAPREEETQYF. The CDR3 coding sequence is TGTGCCAGCTCACCTGCGCCACGGGAGGAGGAGACCCAGTACTTC.